This TCR beta chain was identified during a study of T cell repertoires in cytomegalovirus infection. At the level of the study: CMV epitopes that were recently identified and HLA-C-restricted were used alongside well-studied HLA-B-restricted ones. Study results and caveats: Within the response measured ex vivo, HLA-C-restricted CMV-specific TCR beta clonotypes were dominant.

This clonotype was observed many times. Its antigen is not known. TCRdb reprocessed the reads with MiXCR, giving one entry per CDR3 protein. The table includes 600,000 to 700,000 distinct CDR3 sequences, roughly 33% detected once. The CDR3 loop spans 15 amino acids. Trimming shortened V by 5 bases and J by 3 bases, and 14 bases separated the two germline ends. CDR1 and CDR2 (germline): SGHTA, FQGNSA. The source material was cultured PBMCs, sampled from culture after CMV antigen stimulation. This TCR was recovered from a human donor in good health (CMV status not recorded). Some clones in this sample may be carry-over from other donors' samples. The rearrangement links TRBV7-2 to TRBJ1-5; no reliable D call. CDR3 protein: CASSGLRGVNQPQHF. The CDR3 coding sequence is TGTGCCAGCAGCGGGCTACGTGGAGTCAATCAGCCCCAGCATTTT. Based on the CDR3 plus reference TRBV7-2 and TRBJ1-5, the full variable domain is GAGVSQSPSNKVTEKGKDVELRCDPISGHTALYWYRQSLGQGLEFLIYFQGNSAPDKSGLPSDRFSAERTGGSVSTLTIQRTQQEDSAVYLCASSGLRGVNQPQHFGDGTRLSIL.